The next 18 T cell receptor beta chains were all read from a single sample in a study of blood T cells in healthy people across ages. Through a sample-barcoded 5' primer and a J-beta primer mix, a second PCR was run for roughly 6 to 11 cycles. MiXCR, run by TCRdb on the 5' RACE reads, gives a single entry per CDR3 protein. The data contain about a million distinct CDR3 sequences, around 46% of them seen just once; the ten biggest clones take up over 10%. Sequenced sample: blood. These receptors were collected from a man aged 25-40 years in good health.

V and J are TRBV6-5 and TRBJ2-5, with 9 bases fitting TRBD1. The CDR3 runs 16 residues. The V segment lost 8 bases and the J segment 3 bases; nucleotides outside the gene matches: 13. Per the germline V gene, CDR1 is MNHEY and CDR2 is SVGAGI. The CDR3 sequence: CASGTLGQGHKETQYF. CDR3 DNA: TGTGCCAGCGGTACCCTAGGACAGGGGCATAAAGAGACCCAGTACTTC.

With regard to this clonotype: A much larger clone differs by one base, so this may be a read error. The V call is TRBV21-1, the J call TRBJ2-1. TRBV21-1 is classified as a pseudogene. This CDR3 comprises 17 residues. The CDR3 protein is CASGKIVPRHNNNEQFF. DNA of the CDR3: TGTGCCAGCGGCAAAATTGTTCCAAGACACAACAACAATGAGCAGTTCTTC.

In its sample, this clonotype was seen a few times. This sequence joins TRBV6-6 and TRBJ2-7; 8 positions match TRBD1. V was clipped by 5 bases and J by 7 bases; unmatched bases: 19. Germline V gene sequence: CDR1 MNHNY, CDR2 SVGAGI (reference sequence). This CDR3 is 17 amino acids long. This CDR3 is CASSTPRQGIGYNEQYF. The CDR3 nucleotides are TGTGCCAGCAGTACCCCTCGACAGGGGATCGGATACAATGAGCAGTACTTC.

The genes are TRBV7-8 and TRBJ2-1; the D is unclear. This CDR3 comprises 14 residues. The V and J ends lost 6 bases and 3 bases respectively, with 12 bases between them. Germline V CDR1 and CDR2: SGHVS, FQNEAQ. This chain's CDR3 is CASRSHASYNEQFF. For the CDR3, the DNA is TGTGCCAGCAGATCTCACGCTAGCTACAATGAGCAGTTCTTC.

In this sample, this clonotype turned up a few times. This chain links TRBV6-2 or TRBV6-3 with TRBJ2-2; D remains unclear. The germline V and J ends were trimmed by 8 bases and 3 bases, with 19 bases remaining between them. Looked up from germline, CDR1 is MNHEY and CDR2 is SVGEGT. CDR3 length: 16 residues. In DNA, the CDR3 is TGTGCCAGCTCGTCCAGCGACCAAATTCACACCGGGGAGCTGTTTTTT. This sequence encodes CASSSSDQIHTGELFF.

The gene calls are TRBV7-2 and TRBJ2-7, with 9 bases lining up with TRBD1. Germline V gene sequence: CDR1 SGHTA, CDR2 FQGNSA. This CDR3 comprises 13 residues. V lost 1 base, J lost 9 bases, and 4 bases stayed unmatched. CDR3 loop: CASSLGGQGWQYF. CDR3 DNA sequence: TGTGCCAGCAGCTTAGGGGGACAGGGATGGCAGTACTTC. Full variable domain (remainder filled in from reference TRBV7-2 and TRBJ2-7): GAGVSQSPSNKVTEKGKDVELRCDPISGHTALYWYRQSLGQGLEFLIYFQGNSAPDKSGLPSDRFSAERTGGSVSTLTIQRTQQEDSAVYLCASSLGGQGWQYFGPGTRLTVT.

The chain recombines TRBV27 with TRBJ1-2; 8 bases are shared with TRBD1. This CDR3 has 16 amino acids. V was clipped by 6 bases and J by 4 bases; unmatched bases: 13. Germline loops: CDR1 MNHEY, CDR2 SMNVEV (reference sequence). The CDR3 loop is CASSIMGRGQVYGYTF. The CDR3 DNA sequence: TGTGCCAGCAGCATAATGGGCAGGGGGCAGGTCTATGGCTACACCTTC.

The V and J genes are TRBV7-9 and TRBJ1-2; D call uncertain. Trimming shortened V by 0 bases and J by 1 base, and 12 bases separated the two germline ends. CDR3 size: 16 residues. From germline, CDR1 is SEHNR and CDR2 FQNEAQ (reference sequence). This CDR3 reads CASSLARPSSNYGYTF. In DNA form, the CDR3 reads TGTGCCAGCAGCTTAGCCCGGCCCTCCAGTAACTATGGCTACACCTTC. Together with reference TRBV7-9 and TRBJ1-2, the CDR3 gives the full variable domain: DTGVSQNPRHKITKRGQNVTFRCDPISEHNRLYWYRQTLGQGPEFLTYFQNEAQLEKSRLLSDRFSAERPKGSFSTLEIQRTEQGDSAMYLCASSLARPSSNYGYTFGSGTRLTVV.

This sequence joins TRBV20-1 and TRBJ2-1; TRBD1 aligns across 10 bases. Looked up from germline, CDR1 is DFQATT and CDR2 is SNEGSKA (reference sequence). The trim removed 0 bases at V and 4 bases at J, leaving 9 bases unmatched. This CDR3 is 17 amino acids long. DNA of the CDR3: TGCAGTGCTAGAGACATTACGGGACAGGGGTTATACAATGAGCAGTTCTTC. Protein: CSARDITGQGLYNEQFF.

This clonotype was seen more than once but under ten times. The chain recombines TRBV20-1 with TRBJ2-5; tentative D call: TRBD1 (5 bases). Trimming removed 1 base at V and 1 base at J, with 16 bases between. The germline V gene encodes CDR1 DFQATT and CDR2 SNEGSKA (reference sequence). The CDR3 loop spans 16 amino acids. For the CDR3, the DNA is TGCAGTGCTAGAGTTTTTTCACCCGACAGCCAAGAGACCCAGTACTTC. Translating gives CSARVFSPDSQETQYF.

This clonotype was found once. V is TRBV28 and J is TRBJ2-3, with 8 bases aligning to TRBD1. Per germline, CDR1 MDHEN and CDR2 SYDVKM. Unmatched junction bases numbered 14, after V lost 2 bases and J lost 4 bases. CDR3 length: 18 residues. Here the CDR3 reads CASSLGALTGEAADTQYF. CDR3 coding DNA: TGTGCCAGCAGTTTAGGGGCCCTGACAGGGGAAGCGGCAGATACGCAGTATTTT.

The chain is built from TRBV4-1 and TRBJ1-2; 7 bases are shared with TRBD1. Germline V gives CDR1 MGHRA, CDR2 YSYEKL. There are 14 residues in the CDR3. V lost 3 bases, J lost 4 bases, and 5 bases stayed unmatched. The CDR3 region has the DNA TGCGCCAGCAGCCAGAGACAGGGACCCTATGGCTACACCTTC. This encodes CASSQRQGPYGYTF.

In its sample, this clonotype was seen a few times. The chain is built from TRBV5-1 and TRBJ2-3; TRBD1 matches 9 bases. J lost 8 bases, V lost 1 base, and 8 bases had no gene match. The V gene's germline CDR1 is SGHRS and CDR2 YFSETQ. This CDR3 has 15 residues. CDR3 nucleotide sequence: TGCGCCAGCAGCTTGCAACCGGGACAGGGTGGTACGCAGTATTTT. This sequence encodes CASSLQPGQGGTQYF.

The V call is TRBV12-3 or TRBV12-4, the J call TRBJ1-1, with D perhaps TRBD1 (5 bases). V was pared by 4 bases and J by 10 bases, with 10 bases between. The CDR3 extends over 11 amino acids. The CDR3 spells CASSSRGGAFF. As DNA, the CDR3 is TGTGCCAGCAGTTCAAGGGGAGGAGCTTTCTTT.

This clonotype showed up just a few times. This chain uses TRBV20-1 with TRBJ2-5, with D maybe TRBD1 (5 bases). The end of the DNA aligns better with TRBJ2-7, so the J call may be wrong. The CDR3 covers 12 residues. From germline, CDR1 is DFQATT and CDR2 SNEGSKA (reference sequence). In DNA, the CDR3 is TGCAGTGCTAGAGGGCAGGGTCCCGAGCAGTACTTC. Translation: CSARGQGPEQYF.

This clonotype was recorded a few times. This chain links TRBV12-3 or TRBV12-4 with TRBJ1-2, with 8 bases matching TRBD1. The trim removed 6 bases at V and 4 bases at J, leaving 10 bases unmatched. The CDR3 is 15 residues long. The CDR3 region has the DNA TGTGCCAGCAGCGGGGGGGACAGGATACCCTATGGCTACACCTTC. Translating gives CASSGGDRIPYGYTF.

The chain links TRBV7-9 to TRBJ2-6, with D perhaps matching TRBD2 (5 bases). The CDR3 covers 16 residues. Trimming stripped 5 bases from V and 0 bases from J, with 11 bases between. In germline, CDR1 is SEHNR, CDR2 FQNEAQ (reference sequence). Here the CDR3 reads CASSRRGGSGANVLTF. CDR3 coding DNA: TGTGCCAGCAGCCGACGAGGAGGCTCTGGGGCCAACGTCCTGACTTTC.

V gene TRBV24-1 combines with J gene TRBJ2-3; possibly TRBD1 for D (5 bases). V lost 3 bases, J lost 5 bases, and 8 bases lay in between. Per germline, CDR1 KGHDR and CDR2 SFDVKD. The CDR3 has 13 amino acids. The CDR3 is CATSDGARDTQYF. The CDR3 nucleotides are TGTGCCACCAGTGATGGGGCCCGAGATACGCAGTATTTT.